The entry below describes one T cell receptor beta chain. Its specificity is unknown. This sample was taken from a study of T cells in Graves' hyperthyroidism and ophthalmopathy. Study details: Peripheral blood was acquired at first diagnosis, ahead of any therapy whatsoever. Overall study results and limits: Appearing also in blood were most of the thyroid clonotypes expanded above 0.001.

RNA transcripts gave rise to amplified TCR beta CDR3 regions. Primed by the HTBI set, a first-round RT-PCR was run on the TCR CDR3. TCRdb itself ran the multiplex PCR reads through MiXCR, one entry per CDR3 protein. Of approximately 600,000 distinct CDR3 sequences in the sample, 11% to 15% are singletons; the top ten hold around 5.4%. Source material for PBMCs was around 10 ml fresh peripheral blood. The clonotype originates from a woman aged 25 to 39 with Graves' hyperthyroidism that later progressed to Graves' ophthalmopathy. Sequenced: blood.

CDR3 protein: CASSPGTGENTIYF. The CDR3 DNA reads as TGTGCCAGCAGCCCCGGGACAGGAGAAAACACCATATATTTT. The chain has TRBV6-1 and TRBJ1-3, with 8 bases matching TRBD1. The CDR3 consists of 14 residues. V gave up 6 bases and J gave up 6 bases; unmatched junction bases: 7. The germline CDR1 and CDR2 sequences are MNHNS and SASEGT.